These 6 T cell receptor beta chains were sequenced from one sample in a study of T cell responses to AZD1222 COVID-19 vaccine. Method: immunoSEQ multiplex PCR; TCRdb's copy keeps in-frame clones and lacks some. The table shows about 110,000 clones, with 87% occurring only once. The sequencing used peripheral blood, collected 28 days after the second AZD1222 dose. The receptors derive from an adult who received the AZD1222 COVID-19 vaccine.

This chain links TRBV27 with TRBJ1-1; D is uncertain. This CDR3 has 13 amino acids. Germline CDR1 MNHEY, CDR2 SMNVEV (reference sequence). Trimming shortened V by 2 bases and J by 1 base, and 5 bases separated the two germline ends. The CDR3 sequence: CASSLTPNTEAFF. The CDR3 DNA reads TGTGCCAGCAGTTTAACCCCGAACACTGAAGCTTTCTTT.

CDR3 bases: TGTGCCAGCACATACAGGGGGGGTGGCCATGGCTACACCTTC. Residues: CASTYRGGGHGYTF. This chain joins TRBV6-5 and TRBJ1-2, with TRBD1 identical over 8 bases. V lost 7 bases and J lost 6; bases outside the gene matches: 10. The CDR3 totals 14 residues. Germline V gives CDR1 MNHEY, CDR2 SVGAGI.

V is TRBV29-1 and J is TRBJ2-3; 7 positions match TRBD2. CDR1 and CDR2 (germline): SQVTM, ANQGSEA. This CDR3 comprises 13 residues. V dropped 4 bases and J dropped 2; count of bases not matched to a gene: 3. The CDR3 bases are TGCAGCGTTGTGGCGGGAGCCACAGATACGCAGTATTTT. Encoded protein: CSVVAGATDTQYF.

The J gene is TRBJ2-7, the V gene TRBV2, with D unclear. There are 13 residues in the CDR3. Per the germline V gene, CDR1 is SNHLY and CDR2 is FYNNEI. Trimming removed 7 bases from V and 3 bases from J, with 13 bases in between. The CDR3 region has the DNA TGTGCCAGCAAGGTACGGCAGATCTACGAGCAGTACTTC. It yields the protein CASKVRQIYEQYF.

CDR3 in amino acids: CARSLSWRLAGGYEQYF. The CDR3 region has the DNA TGTGCCAGAAGCTTGTCATGGCGACTAGCGGGGGGCTACGAGCAGTACTTC. V usage is TRBV5-3 and J usage is TRBJ2-7; 13 bases map to TRBD2. TRBV5-3 is treated as an ORF (open reading frame) with a function not yet certain. The junction had 7 bases not matched to a gene; V was cut back by 1 base and J by 3 bases. The CDR3 covers 17 residues.

V gene TRBV6-2 or TRBV6-3 combines with J gene TRBJ2-1; D might be TRBD2 (6 bases). The CDR3 runs 15 residues. V lost 6 bases and J 7 bases, leaving 19 bases between the germline ends. Germline V gene lookup returns CDR1 MNHEY and CDR2 SVGEGT. CDR3 DNA sequence: TGTGCCAGCAGCTTATCCGAGGAGGGGTGGAATGAGCAGTTCTTC. The encoded protein is CASSLSEEGWNEQFF.